Described below is a single T cell receptor (beta chain) sequence and its context. As yet, its antigen is unknown. This record comes from a study of radiation and T cells in renal cell carcinoma. Study-wide findings and caveats: No pretreatment tumor biopsies were available for baseline clonotypes.

Repertoires were generated with immunoSEQ multiplex PCR, while TCRdb's copy carries only in-frame clones and drops some. The sample yields 95,000 or so clones, less than 90% seen once. The CDR3 is 16 amino acids. After removal of 0 bases from V and 2 bases from J, the junction contained 1 base not matched to a gene. Germline CDR1 and CDR2: MNHEY and SVGAGI. Specified time point: baseline pretreatment blood. Treatment of the sample: 15 Gy SBRT to primary tumor, nephrectomy 4 weeks later. The rearrangement uses TRBV6-5 and TRBJ2-6; 7 positions agree with TRBD1. The clonotype was recovered from a man between 50 and 59 years old with renal cell carcinoma. The specimen was blood, collected from a patient whose treatment included radiotherapy and nephrectomy. The CDR3 loop is CASSYSRGPGANVLTF. The DNA of the CDR3 is TGTGCCAGCAGTTACTCGAGGGGGCCTGGGGCCAACGTCCTGACTTTC.